The TCR beta chain under discussion was sequenced for a study of cytomegalovirus exposure and HLA in healthy donors (TCRdb year 2017). With respect to the entire study: According to an earlier analysis of 587 of the donors, about 179 million T cells yielded 117 million unique TCR beta sequences and approximately 280 Gb of sequence data. In the later analysis, no new phenotypic data were used to find candidate immune exposures; instead, reliance was placed on TCR beta sequences and their occurrence across donors. Because of strong linkage in the cohort, roughly five DR-DQ haplotypes were treated as single units for association and clustering. The study aimed to test whether cataloging public T cell receptors could reveal signatures of past pathogen exposure. High-throughput TCR immunosequencing, statistical association of individual TCRs with disease status, and machine learning were combined to predict cytomegalovirus infection status. Of the approximately 370 genotyped donors, less than 85% were placed in the genetic ancestry cluster associated with self-reported Caucasian donors. In a later analysis, previously published TCR beta repertoires from hundreds of donors were re-analyzed and high-resolution HLA genotyping was added so that TCR occurrence patterns could be studied. In addition to the first cohort of several hundred subjects, a separate validation cohort of 120 different subjects was used. Every repertoire in the discovery cohort had been generated on one and the same sequencing platform. Among over 350 genotyped donors of the cohort, an average of about 240,000 unique TCR beta nucleotide sequences were sequenced per donor, roughly a sixth of them non-productive. Approximately 310 gigabases of sequencing data and 78 million or so unique TCR sequences were included in an early release covering about 700 HLA-typed donors. An earlier analysis of some 500 of the donors used high-throughput TCR beta sequencing to judge whether each TCR beta V gene segment behaved as functional or pseudogenic. The study used immunosequencing to profile the T cell repertoires of under 700 subjects and linked those repertoires to cytomegalovirus serostatus. The number of typed donors differed by locus: roughly 620-630 for A, B, C, DRB1 and DQB1; some 540 for DQA1; fewer than 610 for DPA1; and some 470 for DPB1. A later genetic analysis used genome-wide SNP genotypes for 398 of the 666 donors, treating that subset as a discovery cohort. HLA typing included class I and class II loci at four-digit resolution. Donor age, sex, ethnicity and CMV serostatus were compiled together with the repertoire data. Study-level results and caveats: Over 15 rarely observed V segments, including chromosome 9 orphons, were excluded from the earlier analysis of approximately 600 of the donors because counts were too low. For the cohort, immune exposure information was limited to CMV serostatus. The study gave a list of about 150 TCR beta chains associated with cytomegalovirus. At a false discovery rate of 0.05, a later analysis linked 15,000 to 20,000 TCR beta sequences to specific HLA alleles. Broadly in line with IMGT annotations, most TCR beta V segments showed up in productive rearrangements about 87% or about 30% of the time in an earlier analysis of under 700 of the donors. A later analysis found that HLA-associated TCR beta chains were more clonally expanded and had lower generation probabilities than equally common non-associated chains. Three of the identified cytomegalovirus-associated TCR beta chains were confirmed in vitro to be specific for cytomegalovirus antigens. A later genetic analysis associated a missense DCLRE1C variant with V-gene and J-gene trimming of TCR beta chains, and an independent cohort replicated the association. When HLA alleles, especially DR and DQ, strongly co-occurred, attributing TCR associations to individual alleles was difficult. According to a later analysis, parvovirus B19, influenza, CMV and Epstein-Barr virus appeared linked to several top co-occurrence clusters. It was suggested by the authors that the approach could potentially be generalized to other disease states and immunological phenotypes. Because HLA typing was missing for some donors at each locus, association tests included only the typed subset. Only TCR beta chains were sequenced in this cohort, and the absence of alpha or paired-chain data limited detectable features. The classifier was reported to diagnose cytomegalovirus status with high specificity and sensitivity in both the original and validation cohorts. A further reported finding was that TCR beta sequences accurately predicted the HLA-A and HLA-B alleles for most subjects in the first cohort. A cluster of highly shared sequence variants was judged likely to represent a technical artifact of the sequencing pipeline. In a later analysis, most CMV-associated TCR beta chains were found to appear HLA-restricted, with HLA associations seemingly driven largely by CMV exposure. Compared with the roughly 700-donor mean, donors in an Asian-associated ancestry cluster had fewer N-insertions in productive TCRs, according to a later genetic analysis. Roughly uniform sequencing depth across donors was assumed in presence/absence analyses, although this assumption may not hold. Linkage disequilibrium might explain the correlated functional status among segregating V segments, but an unknown experimental factor could not be excluded. Because the 87-base-pair reads could not distinguish some IMGT-functional V segments, including TRBV6-2 and TRBV6-3, those segments were excluded. Most TCR sequences were seen in very few donors, while some public TCRs were found in many individuals. In a later analysis, TCR association rates were found to vary across HLA loci, with the most associated TCRs seen for DRB1 alleles and the fewest for HLA-C alleles.

The cohort consisted of 600 to 700 healthy bone marrow donors. Cohort members were all nominally healthy when sampled, although unrecorded immune exposures were likely present. The donor was CMV seronegative and belonged to the group of around 350 seronegative cohort members. A peripheral blood sample was collected from each donor, and TCR beta sequencing was performed on peripheral blood mononuclear cells. The Qiagen DNeasy Blood Extraction Kit was used to extract genomic DNA from the blood cell samples. For this clone: Its antigen specificity is not known. No base quality information exists; no much larger clone differs at one position.

Inclusive of the bounding cysteine and phenylalanine, the CDR3 is 15 residues long. Only the CDR3 region is kept as DNA, spanning 45 bases read in frame from base 1. Based on the germline V gene, the CDR1 and CDR2 sequences are MGHRA and YSYEKL. Between the V and J ends, shortened by 3 bases and 2 bases respectively, the junction contains 12 bases. Receptor libraries were prepared by the immunoSEQ multiplex PCR assay. A mixture of 60 forward primers for TCR Vbeta segments and 13 reverse primers for TCR Jbeta segments was used in the multiplex PCR. Amplification of the CDR3 region of rearranged TCR beta genes was performed with a multiplex PCR assay on genomic DNA. The Illumina HiSeq System was used to sequence the amplified TCR beta libraries as 87-base-pair reads. As for how the authors treated the data: A later analysis counted approximately 76 million unique TCR beta chains across the approximately 700 repertoires, and some 11 million of these chains were shared by at least two donors. Raw reads were error-corrected and collapsed into unique sequences with a nearest-neighbor algorithm that merged closely related sequences to remove PCR and sequencing errors. To assign V, D and J gene segments, CDR3 sequences were aligned to IMGT reference sequences. For a sequence to be retained, at least a six-nucleotide match to both a V gene segment and a J gene segment was required. A rearrangement counted as productive if the CDR3 had no stop codons and remained in frame with V and J, and every other rearrangement counted as non-productive. Following IMGT convention, CDR3 was defined as the stretch from the second conserved V-encoded cysteine to the conserved J-encoded phenylalanine. Sequences without an unambiguous match to a single V gene segment were excluded from the earlier analysis of approximately 560 of the donors. An earlier analysis of under 750 of the donors called V segments functional above 56.7% productive rearrangements and segregating when the between-donor standard deviation exceeded 5%. To diagnose cytomegalovirus status from the catalog of TCR beta chain sequences, a statistical classification framework was built. V and J gene assignment, in a later analysis, came from comparing TCR nucleotide sequences with IMGT/GENE-DB human TR gene sequences. Using the TCRdist pipeline, a later analysis assigned CDR3 sequences along with most-parsimonious VDJ recombination scenarios. A later analysis defined each TCR beta chain by its CDR3 amino acid sequence plus V-gene family, and excluded reads lacking a unique V-gene family. To address suspected cross-contamination and a sequencing artifact, a later analysis removed several hundred highly shared, low-generation-probability nucleotide sequences. In a later analysis, a clonal expansion index for each public chain was calculated from normalized within-repertoire ranks of inferred template counts. In a later analysis, generation probabilities were computed with a VDJ recombination model fitted to out-of-frame rearrangements, and the resulting probabilities were checked against IGoR. Hypergeometric tests were used in a later analysis to score TCR-TCR, TCR-HLA and TCR-CMV co-occurrence, with a repertoire-size bias correction applied to the TCR pairs. In a later analysis, false discovery rates were estimated by permuting HLA or CMV assignments 20 times. In a later analysis, co-occurring TCRs were grouped using DBSCAN, and TCRdist sequence similarity was added for clustering within HLA-allele-positive subsets. For co-occurrence clustering, repertoires with fewer than 30,000 or more than 120,000 public chains were excluded, along with 5 or 6 repertoires with anomalous nucleotide sharing. Not all clones reach the TCRdb copy of this immuneACCESS table, which keeps in-frame sequences only. Checked studies attribute under half of the gap to unresolved V genes and leave the rest unexplained. Clone size and the V and J calls come from that table; the DNA yielded D and trimming. Here the sample has 150,000 to 200,000 clones; roughly four fifths occur a single time. Of the sample, roughly 2% is held by the ten largest clones.

Sequenced input: PBMCs. The V and J segments used are TRBV4-1 and TRBJ2-3; the D gene is possibly TRBD2, with 5 bases matching. The sequence was obtained from a woman aged 18 to 35 in good health and CMV-seronegative. The sequenced DNA: TGCGCCAGCAGCCAGTTCGGAGCGGTCACAGATACGCAGTATTTT. Its translation is CASSQFGAVTDTQYF.